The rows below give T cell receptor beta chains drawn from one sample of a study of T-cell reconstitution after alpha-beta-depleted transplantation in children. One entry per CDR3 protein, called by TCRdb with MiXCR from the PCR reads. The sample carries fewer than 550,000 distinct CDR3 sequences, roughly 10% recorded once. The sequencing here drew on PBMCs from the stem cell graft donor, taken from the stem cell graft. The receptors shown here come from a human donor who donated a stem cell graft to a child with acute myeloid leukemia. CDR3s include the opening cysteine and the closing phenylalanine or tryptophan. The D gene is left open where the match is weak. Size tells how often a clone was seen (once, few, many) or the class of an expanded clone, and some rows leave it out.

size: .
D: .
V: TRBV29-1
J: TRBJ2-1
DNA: TGCAGCGTTGACCGTACCTACAATGAGCAGCTCTTC
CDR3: CSVDRTYNEQLF

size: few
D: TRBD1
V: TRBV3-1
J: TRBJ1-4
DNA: TGTGCCAGCAGCCTAGGACAGGGGGGACCAGGGCGGAAACTGTTTTTT
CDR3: CASSLGQGGPGRKLFF

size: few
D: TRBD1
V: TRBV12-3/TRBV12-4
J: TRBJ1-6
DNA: TGTGCCAGCAACCGACAGGGTCCCTTTTATAATTCACCCCTCCACTTT
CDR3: CASNRQGPFYNSPLHF

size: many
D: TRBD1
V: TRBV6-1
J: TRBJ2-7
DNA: TGTGCCAGCCGAGGGGGCGTAGGTCGCGAGCAGTACTTC
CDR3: CASRGGVGREQYF

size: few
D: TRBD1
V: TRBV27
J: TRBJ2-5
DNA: TGTGCCAGCAGTTCCGGTCCCGGGACAGGGGCAGGGGAGACCCAGTACTTC
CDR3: CASSSGPGTGAGETQYF

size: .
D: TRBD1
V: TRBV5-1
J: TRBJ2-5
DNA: TGCGCCAGCAAGCCTTTAGGGACAGAGCAAGAGACCCAGTACTTC
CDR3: CASKPLGTEQETQYF

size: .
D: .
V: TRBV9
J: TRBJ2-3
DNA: TGTGCCAGCAGCGTTGGAGGGGGATACACAGATACGCAGTATTTT
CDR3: CASSVGGGYTDTQYF

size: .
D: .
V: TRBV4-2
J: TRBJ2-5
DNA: TGTGCCAGCAGCCAAGAATTTGGTAGGCGGACGGAGACCCAGTACTTC
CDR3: CASSQEFGRRTETQYF

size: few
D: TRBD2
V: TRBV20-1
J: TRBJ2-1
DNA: TGCAGTGCCGCCTTAGCGGGAGTAAGCTACAATGAGCAGTTCTTC
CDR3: CSAALAGVSYNEQFF

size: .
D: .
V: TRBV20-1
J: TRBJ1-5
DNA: TGCAGTGCTAGGCGTAGGGGTCAGCCCCAGCATTTT
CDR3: CSARRRGQPQHF

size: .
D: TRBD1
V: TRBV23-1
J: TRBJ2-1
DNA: TGCGCCAGCAGTCAACCGTTGGGACAGAAAATATACAATGAGCAGTTCTTC
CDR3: CASSQPLGQKIYNEQFF

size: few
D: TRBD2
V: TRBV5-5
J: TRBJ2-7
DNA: TGTGCCAGCAGCGTCGGGGGGGGGCCCTACGAGCAGTACTTC
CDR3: CASSVGGGPYEQYF

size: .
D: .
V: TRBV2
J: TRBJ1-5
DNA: TGTGCCAGCAACGGTGGGACTTGGGCCCAGCATTTT
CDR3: CASNGGTWAQHF

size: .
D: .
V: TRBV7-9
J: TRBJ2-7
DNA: TGTGCCAGCAGCTTCGTGGCCCACGAGCAGTACTTC
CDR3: CASSFVAHEQYF

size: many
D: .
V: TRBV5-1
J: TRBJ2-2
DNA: TGCGCCAGCAGCTTAAGACAGAACACCGGGGAGCTGTTTTTT
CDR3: CASSLRQNTGELFF

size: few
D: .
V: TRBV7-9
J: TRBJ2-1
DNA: TGTGCCAGCAGCTTATGGACCGAGGGTGAGCAGTTCTTC
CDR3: CASSLWTEGEQFF

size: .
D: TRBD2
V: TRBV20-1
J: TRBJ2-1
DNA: TGCAGTGCCCTTAGCGGGGGGGCCGATGAGCAGTTCTTC
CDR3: CSALSGGADEQFF

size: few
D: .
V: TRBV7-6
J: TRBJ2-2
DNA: TGTGCCAGCAGCTTAATGAGTCGGGGGCCGGGGGAGCTGTTTTTT
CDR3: CASSLMSRGPGELFF

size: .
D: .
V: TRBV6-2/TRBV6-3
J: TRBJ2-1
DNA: TGTGCCAGCATTGACTGGCCGATGGAGCAGTTCTTC
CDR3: CASIDWPMEQFF

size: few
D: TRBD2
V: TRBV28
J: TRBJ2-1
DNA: TGTGCCAGCAATTTAGAACGACTAGCTATGAATGAGCAGTTCTTC
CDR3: CASNLERLAMNEQFF

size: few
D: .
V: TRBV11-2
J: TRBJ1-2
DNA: TGTGCCAGCAGCTCTCGGCAGCCCTATGGCTACACCTTC
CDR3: CASSSRQPYGYTF

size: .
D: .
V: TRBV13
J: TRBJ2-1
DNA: TGTGCCAGCAGCTCACGAAGACAGGGAGGGAACAATGAGCAGTTCTTC
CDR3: CASSSRRQGGNNEQFF

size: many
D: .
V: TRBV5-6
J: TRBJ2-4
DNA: TGTGCCAGCAGCCTGACCGGGACATCAAACATTCAGTACTTC
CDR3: CASSLTGTSNIQYF

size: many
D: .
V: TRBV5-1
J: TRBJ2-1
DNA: TGCGCCAGCAGCCCGGGTCAATCCTACAATGAGCAGTTCTTC
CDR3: CASSPGQSYNEQFF

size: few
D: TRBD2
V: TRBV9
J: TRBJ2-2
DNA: TGTGCCAGCAGCTTCTCCTCCGGGACTAGCGGGAGTGGGCTGTTTTTT
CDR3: CASSFSSGTSGSGLFF

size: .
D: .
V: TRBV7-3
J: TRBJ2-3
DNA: TGTGCCAGCAGCCGACCGGGTTTGAATACGCAGTATTTT
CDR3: CASSRPGLNTQYF

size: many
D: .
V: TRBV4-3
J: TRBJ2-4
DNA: TGCGCCAGCAGCCAAAAGAGGGGGATCAGAAACATTCAGTACTTC
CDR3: CASSQKRGIRNIQYF

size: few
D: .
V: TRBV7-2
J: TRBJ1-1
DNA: TGTGCCAGCAGCTCCGGTCTGGGGACTGAAGCTTTCTTT
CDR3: CASSSGLGTEAFF

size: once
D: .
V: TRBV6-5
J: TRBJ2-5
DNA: TGTGCCAGCACTCACTTAGACAGGGAGGGAGAGACCCAGTACTTC
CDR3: CASTHLDREGETQYF

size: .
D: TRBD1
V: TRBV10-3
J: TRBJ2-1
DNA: TGTGCCATCAGGTCCGGGACAGCCGAGGGGAAGCAGTTCTTC
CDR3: CAIRSGTAEGKQFF